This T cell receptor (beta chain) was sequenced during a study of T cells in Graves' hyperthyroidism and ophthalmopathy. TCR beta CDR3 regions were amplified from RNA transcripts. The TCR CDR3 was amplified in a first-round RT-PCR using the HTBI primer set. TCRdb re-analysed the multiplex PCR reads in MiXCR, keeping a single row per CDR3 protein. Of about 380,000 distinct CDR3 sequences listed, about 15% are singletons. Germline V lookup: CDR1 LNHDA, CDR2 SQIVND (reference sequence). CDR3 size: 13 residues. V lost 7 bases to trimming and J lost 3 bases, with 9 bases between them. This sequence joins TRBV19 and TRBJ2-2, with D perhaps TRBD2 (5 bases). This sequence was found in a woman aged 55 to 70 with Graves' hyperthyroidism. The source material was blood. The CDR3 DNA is TGTGCCAGTACCCCGGACTACACCGGGGAGCTGTTTTTT. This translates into CASTPDYTGELFF.